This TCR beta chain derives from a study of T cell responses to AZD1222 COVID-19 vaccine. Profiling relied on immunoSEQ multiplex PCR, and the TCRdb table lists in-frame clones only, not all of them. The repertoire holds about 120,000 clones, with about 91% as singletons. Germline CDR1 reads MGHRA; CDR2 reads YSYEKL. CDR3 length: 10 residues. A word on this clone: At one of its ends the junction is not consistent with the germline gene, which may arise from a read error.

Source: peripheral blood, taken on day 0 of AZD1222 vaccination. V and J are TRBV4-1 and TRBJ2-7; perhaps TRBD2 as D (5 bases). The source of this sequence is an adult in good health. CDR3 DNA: TGCGCCAGCAGCCAAGAGGGGAGCGCATTC. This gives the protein CASSQEGSAF.